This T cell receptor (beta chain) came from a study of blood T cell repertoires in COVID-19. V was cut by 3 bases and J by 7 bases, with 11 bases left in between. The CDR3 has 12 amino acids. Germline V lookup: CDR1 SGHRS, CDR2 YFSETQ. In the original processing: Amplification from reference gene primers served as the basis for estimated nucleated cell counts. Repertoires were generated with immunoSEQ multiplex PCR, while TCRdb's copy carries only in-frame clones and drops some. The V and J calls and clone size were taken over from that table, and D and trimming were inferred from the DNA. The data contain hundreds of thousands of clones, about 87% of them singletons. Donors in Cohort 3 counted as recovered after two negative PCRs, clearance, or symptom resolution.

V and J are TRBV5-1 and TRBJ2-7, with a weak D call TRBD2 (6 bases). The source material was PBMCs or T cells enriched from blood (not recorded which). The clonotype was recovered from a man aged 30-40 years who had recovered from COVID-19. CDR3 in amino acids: CASSWDSREQYF. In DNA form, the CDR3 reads TGCGCCAGCAGCTGGGACTCTCGTGAGCAGTACTTC.